Listed below are T cell receptor beta chains from one sample, sequenced in a study of OX40 agonist ivuxolimab in advanced cancers. This table comes from immunoSEQ multiplex PCR, and its TCRdb copy is limited to in-frame clones, with some not included. The sample includes over 35,000 clones, 74% of them seen just once. Sequenced here: CD4+ or CD8+ T cells sorted from blood, sampled in a trial of the OX40 agonist ivuxolimab. These receptors all come from an adult with an advanced solid tumor such as melanoma, head and neck, liver or kidney cancer. The CDR3 runs from the conserved cysteine through the conserved F or W. Each record gives: J gene, V gene, clone size, D gene, CDR3 length, CDR3 DNA, CDR3 protein. The D gene is left open where the match is weak. The size entry is marked missing in some rows and otherwise reads once, few, many or a size class.

TRBJ2-2 | TRBV28 | NA | TRBD2 | 14 | TGTGCCAGCAGTACTAGCGGGGGGCCCGGGGAGCTGTTTTTT | CASSTSGGPGELFF
TRBJ1-3 | TRBV6-5 | NA | NA | 16 | TGTGCCAGCAGTTACTCGACCGGTCTGGTAGGAAACACCATATATTTT | CASSYSTGLVGNTIYF
TRBJ2-7 | TRBV6-1 | NA | TRBD2 | 14 | TGTGCCAGCAGTGAAGCGACTAGCTCCAACGAGCAGTACTTC | CASSEATSSNEQYF
TRBJ2-3 | TRBV30 | NA | NA | 12 | TGTGCCTGGAGTGTACTGGGAGATACGCAGTATTTT | CAWSVLGDTQYF
TRBJ1-6 | TRBV6-5 | NA | NA | 13 | TGTGCCAGCAGTCTGTCGGGGGATTCACCCCTCCACTTT | CASSLSGDSPLHF
TRBJ2-3 | TRBV19 | NA | NA | 15 | TGTGCCAGTAGTATTCCGGGGTCTAGCACAGATACGCAGTATTTT | CASSIPGSSTDTQYF
TRBJ2-3 | TRBV18 | NA | NA | 13 | TGTGCCAGCACTCAGGACGCTACAAATACGCAGTATTTT | CASTQDATNTQYF
TRBJ2-3 | TRBV5-1 | once | TRBD1 | 14 | TGCGCCAGCAGGCCCGGACAGGCTGGAGATACGCAGTATTTT | CASRPGQAGDTQYF
TRBJ1-1 | TRBV27 | NA | NA | 13 | TGTGCCACCGCTCTTCAAATGAACACTGAAGCTTTCTTT | CATALQMNTEAFF
TRBJ2-2 | TRBV27 | few | TRBD2 | 18 | TGTGCCAGCTGTCCGGGACTAGCGGGGGGGCAGGTCACCGGGGAGCTGTTTTTT | CASCPGLAGGQVTGELFF
TRBJ2-7 | TRBV9 | NA | NA | 12 | TGTGCCAGCAGCAGTGACGGCTACGAGCAGTACTTC | CASSSDGYEQYF
TRBJ2-5 | TRBV5-4 | NA | NA | 14 | TGTGCCAGCAGCTTCAGACAGCCCCAAGAGACCCAGTACTTC | CASSFRQPQETQYF
TRBJ1-6 | TRBV2 | NA | NA | 15 | TGTGCCAGCAGTGAAAGGGGTGGTAGTAATTCACCCCTCCACTTT | CASSERGGSNSPLHF
TRBJ1-6 | TRBV6-4 | NA | TRBD1 | 15 | TGTGCCAGCGCCCGGGACAGGGGGACTAATTCACCCCTCCACTTT | CASARDRGTNSPLHF
TRBJ1-1 | TRBV6-5 | NA | NA | 13 | TGTGCCAGCAGTTACTCCGGCCGGTCTGAAGCTTTCTTT | CASSYSGRSEAFF
TRBJ1-1 | TRBV6-1 | few | NA | 14 | TGTGCCAGCACCCCGGGAGGCTATAACACTGAAGCTTTCTTT | CASTPGGYNTEAFF
TRBJ2-7 | TRBV5-5 | few | NA | 17 | TGTGCCAGCAGCCCCTTGGACAACCCCATATTAGCCTACGAGCAGTACTTC | CASSPLDNPILAYEQYF
TRBJ2-7 | TRBV6-1 | NA | NA | 14 | TGTGCCAGCAGTGAACCAGGGACAAGTTACGAGCAGTACTTC | CASSEPGTSYEQYF
TRBJ2-6 | TRBV19 | NA | NA | 15 | TGTGCCACTCCCGACGGATACTCTGGGGCCAACGTCCTGACTTTC | CATPDGYSGANVLTF
TRBJ1-2 | TRBV9 | NA | NA | 11 | TGTGCCAGCAGCGGTCCTTGGGGCTACACCTTC | CASSGPWGYTF
TRBJ1-2 | TRBV5-1 | NA | NA | 13 | TGCGCCAGCAGCTTGGGACAAAAGTATGGCTACACCTTC | CASSLGQKYGYTF
TRBJ2-7 | TRBV13 | few | TRBD2 | 16 | TGTGCCAGCAACCCCTCGAGGCGGGGGGTTATGTACGAGCAGTACTTC | CASNPSRRGVMYEQYF
TRBJ2-7 | TRBV2 | NA | NA | 16 | TGTGCCAGCAGTGAAGCCGACCTACCCTTAGCCTACGAGCAGTACTTC | CASSEADLPLAYEQYF
TRBJ2-7 | TRBV6-5 | once | TRBD1 | 13 | TGTGCCAGCAGACTTGGACAGGTCTACGAGCAGTACTTC | CASRLGQVYEQYF
TRBJ2-3 | TRBV5-5 | NA | NA | 14 | TGTGCCAGCAGCTTGGGGAGTCGGGAGGATACGCAGTATTTT | CASSLGSREDTQYF
TRBJ2-3 | TRBV11-2 | NA | NA | 16 | TGTGCCAGCAGCCTACTCGGCGGGCGACCCACAGATACGCAGTATTTT | CASSLLGGRPTDTQYF
TRBJ1-5 | TRBV7-2 | NA | NA | 15 | TGTGCCAGCAGCTTAATGTCTTCCGCCGATCAGCCCCAGCATTTT | CASSLMSSADQPQHF
TRBJ2-2 | TRBV5-6 | NA | NA | 13 | TGTGCCAGCAGCCGGACACGGACCGGGGAGCTGTTTTTT | CASSRTRTGELFF
TRBJ2-5 | TRBV15 | NA | NA | 13 | TGTGCCACCAGCAGAGATCGTGTGGGGACCCAGTACTTC | CATSRDRVGTQYF
TRBJ2-7 | TRBV5-4 | NA | NA | 13 | TGTGCCAGCAGCTTGCAGGGAACCTACGAGCAGTACTTC | CASSLQGTYEQYF
TRBJ1-6 | TRBV10-3 | NA | NA | 14 | TGTGCCATCAGTGATGGGACCTATAATTCACCCCTCCACTTT | CAISDGTYNSPLHF
TRBJ1-3 | TRBV5-1 | NA | NA | 13 | TGCGCCAGCAGCTTGACTATTGGAAACACCATATATTTT | CASSLTIGNTIYF
TRBJ2-3 | TRBV5-4 | once | NA | 13 | TGTGCCAGCAGCAACGAGCCGGGAGATACGCAGTATTTT | CASSNEPGDTQYF
TRBJ2-2 | TRBV5-1 | NA | NA | 14 | TGCGCCAGCAGCTTGGAATGGGGAACCGGGGAGCTGTTTTTT | CASSLEWGTGELFF
TRBJ2-2 | TRBV4-1 | NA | NA | 14 | TGCGCCAGCAGCCAAGGGCACTACACCGGGGAGCTGTTTTTT | CASSQGHYTGELFF
TRBJ2-4 | TRBV2 | NA | TRBD1 | 22 | TGTGCCAGCAGTGAAGGGACTTCTTTACAGGGGGCTGGACCTAGGGCCAAAAACATTCAGTACTTC | CASSEGTSLQGAGPRAKNIQYF
TRBJ1-1 | TRBV7-8 | NA | NA | 13 | TGTGCCAGCAGCCTTAGGGGGGCGGCTGAAGCTTTCTTT | CASSLRGAAEAFF